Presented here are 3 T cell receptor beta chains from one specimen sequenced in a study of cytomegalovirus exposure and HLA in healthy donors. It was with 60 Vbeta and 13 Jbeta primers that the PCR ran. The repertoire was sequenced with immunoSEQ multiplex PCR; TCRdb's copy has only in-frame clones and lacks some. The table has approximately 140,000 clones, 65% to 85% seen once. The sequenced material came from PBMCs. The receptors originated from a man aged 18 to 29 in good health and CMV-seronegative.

CDR3 in amino acids: CASLTGDTGELFF. The CDR3 DNA reads TGTGCAAGCCTGACAGGGGACACCGGGGAGCTGTTTTTT. The rearrangement links TRBV6-5 to TRBJ2-2; 8 nucleotides agree with TRBD1. This CDR3 spans 13 amino acids. The V gene's germline CDR1 is MNHEY and CDR2 SVGAGI.

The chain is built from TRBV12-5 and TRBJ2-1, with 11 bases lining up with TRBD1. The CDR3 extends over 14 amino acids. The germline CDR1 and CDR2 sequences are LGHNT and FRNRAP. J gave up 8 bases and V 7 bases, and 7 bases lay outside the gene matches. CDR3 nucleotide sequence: TGTGCTAGTGCGTCAGGACAGGGGGCAGATGAGCAGTTCTTC. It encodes CASASGQGADEQFF.

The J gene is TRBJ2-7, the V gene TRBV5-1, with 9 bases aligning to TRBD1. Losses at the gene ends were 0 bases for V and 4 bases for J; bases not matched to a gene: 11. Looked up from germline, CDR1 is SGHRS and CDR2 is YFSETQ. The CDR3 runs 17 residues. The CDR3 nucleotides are TGCGCCAGCAGCTTGGAAGTAGTCGGGACAGGGCCTTACGAGCAGTACTTC. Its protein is CASSLEVVGTGPYEQYF. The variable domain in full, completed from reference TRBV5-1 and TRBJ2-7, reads KAGVTQTPRYLIKTRGQQVTLSCSPISGHRSVSWYQQTPGQGLQFLFEYFSETQRNKGNFPGRFSGRQFSNSRSEMNVSTLELGDSALYLCASSLEVVGTGPYEQYFGPGTRLTVT.